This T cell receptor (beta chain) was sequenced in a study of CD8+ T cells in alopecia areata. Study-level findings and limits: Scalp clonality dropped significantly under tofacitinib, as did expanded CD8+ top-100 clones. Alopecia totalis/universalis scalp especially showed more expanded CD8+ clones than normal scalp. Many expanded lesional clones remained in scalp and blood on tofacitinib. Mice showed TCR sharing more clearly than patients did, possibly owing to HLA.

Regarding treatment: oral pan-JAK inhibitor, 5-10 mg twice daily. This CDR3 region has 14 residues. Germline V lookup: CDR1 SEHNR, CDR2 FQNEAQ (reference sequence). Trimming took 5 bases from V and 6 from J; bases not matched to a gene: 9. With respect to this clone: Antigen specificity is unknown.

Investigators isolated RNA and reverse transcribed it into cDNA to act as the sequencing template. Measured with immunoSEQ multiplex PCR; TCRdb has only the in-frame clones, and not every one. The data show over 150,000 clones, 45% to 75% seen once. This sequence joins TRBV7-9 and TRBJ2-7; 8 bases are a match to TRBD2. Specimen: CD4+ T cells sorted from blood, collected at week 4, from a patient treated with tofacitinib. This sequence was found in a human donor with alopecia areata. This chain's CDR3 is CASSPAGTRGEQYF. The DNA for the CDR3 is TGTGCCAGCAGCCCCGCCGGGACTAGAGGCGAGCAGTACTTC.